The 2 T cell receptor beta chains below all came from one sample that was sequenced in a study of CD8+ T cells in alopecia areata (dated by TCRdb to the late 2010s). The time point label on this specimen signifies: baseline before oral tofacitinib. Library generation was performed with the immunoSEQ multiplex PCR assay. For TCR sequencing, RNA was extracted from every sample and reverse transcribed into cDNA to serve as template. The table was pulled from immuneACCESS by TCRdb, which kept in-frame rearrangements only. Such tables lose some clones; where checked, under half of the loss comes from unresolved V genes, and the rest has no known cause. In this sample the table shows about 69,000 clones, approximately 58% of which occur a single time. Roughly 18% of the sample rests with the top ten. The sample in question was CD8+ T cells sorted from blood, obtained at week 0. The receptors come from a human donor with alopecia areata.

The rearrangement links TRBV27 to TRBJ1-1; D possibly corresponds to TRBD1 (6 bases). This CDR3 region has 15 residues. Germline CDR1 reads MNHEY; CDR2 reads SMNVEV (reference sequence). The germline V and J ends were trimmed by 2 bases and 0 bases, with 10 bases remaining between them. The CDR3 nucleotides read TGTGCCAGCAGTTTAGACACAGGGCTGAACACTGAAGCTTTCTTT. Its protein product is CASSLDTGLNTEAFF.

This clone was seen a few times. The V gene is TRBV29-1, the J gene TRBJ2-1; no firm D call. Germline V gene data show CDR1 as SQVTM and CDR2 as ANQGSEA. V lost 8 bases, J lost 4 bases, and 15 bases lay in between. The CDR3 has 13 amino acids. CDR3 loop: CSLRISKYNEQFF. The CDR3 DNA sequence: TGCAGCCTCCGGATTTCGAAATACAATGAGCAGTTCTTC.